This record looks at one T cell receptor beta chain sequence and its context. The CDR3 covers 15 residues. V was cut by 3 bases and J by 0 bases, with 11 bases left in between. Germline CDR1 is KGHSH and CDR2 is LQKENI. This sample is part of a study of blood T cell repertoires in COVID-19. Authors' processing steps: Reference gene primer amplification in the assay estimated nucleated cell counts. The method was immunoSEQ multiplex PCR; TCRdb's version includes in-frame clones alone and lacks a portion of them. V and J calls and clone size come straight from that table; D and trimming were deduced from the DNA. In the table there are a few hundred thousand clones, about 92% of which are singletons. Participants were aged about 18 to 100 years from more than 20 US areas. Participants were placed into cohorts based on the clinical history they reported.

Source material: PBMCs or T cells enriched from blood (not recorded which). This sequence joins TRBV18 and TRBJ1-1; D gene uncertain. The receptor was isolated from a man younger than 35 who had recovered from COVID-19. CDR3 sequence reads: CASSPYSQVNTEAFF. In nucleotides, the CDR3 is TGTGCCAGCTCACCTTATAGTCAAGTGAACACTGAAGCTTTCTTT.